The 8 T cell receptor beta chains reported below all come from one sample, sequenced in a study of blood T cell repertoires in COVID-19. Profiling relied on immunoSEQ multiplex PCR, and the TCRdb table lists in-frame clones only, not all of them. This table holds over 95,000 clones, roughly 76% found once. The sample taken for sequencing was peripheral blood. The receptor set was obtained from a human donor in a cohort sampled during active COVID-19.

The chain uses TRBV28 and TRBJ2-7; 8 bases line up with TRBD1. CDR1 is MDHEN and CDR2 is SYDVKM in the germline V gene. The CDR3 sequence is 13 residues long. J lost 3 bases, V lost 6 bases, and 4 bases had no gene match. In nucleotides, the CDR3 is TGTGCCAGCAGACGACAGGGGCGCTACGAGCAGTACTTC. This codes for CASRRQGRYEQYF.

The chain carries TRBV5-5 and TRBJ1-4; possibly TRBD1 for D (5 bases). The germline V gene encodes CDR1 SGHKS and CDR2 YYEKEE (reference sequence). Trimming shortened V by 0 bases and J by 7 bases, and 13 bases separated the two germline ends. The CDR3 loop spans 15 amino acids. CDR3 DNA sequence: TGTGCCAGCAGCTTGGATTGGGCAGGGTTTGAAAAACTGTTTTTT. Amino acid sequence: CASSLDWAGFEKLFF. The complete variable domain, with remaining parts taken from reference TRBV5-5 and TRBJ1-4, reads DAGVTQSPTHLIKTRGQQVTLRCSPISGHKSVSWYQQVLGQGPQFIFQYYEKEERGRGNFPDRFSARQFPNYSSELNVNALLLGDSALYLCASSLDWAGFEKLFFGSGTQLSVL.

The chain is built from TRBV6-5 and TRBJ1-1, with TRBD1 matching 9 bases. The germline V gene encodes CDR1 MNHEY and CDR2 SVGAGI. Trimming cost V 8 bases and J 1 base; bases outside gene matches: 2. The CDR3 is made up of 13 amino acids. The CDR3 coding sequence is TGTGCCAGCCTGGGACAGGGGAACACTGAAGCTTTCTTT. This sequence encodes CASLGQGNTEAFF.

This sequence joins TRBV6-5 and TRBJ2-7; tentative D call: TRBD2 (7 bases). This CDR3 is built from 14 residues. Trimming left V 0 bases short and J 6 bases short, with 12 bases between. The germline gives CDR1 MNHEY, CDR2 SVGAGI. This chain's CDR3 is CASSYSRGGGEQYF. In DNA, the CDR3 is TGTGCCAGCAGTTACTCGAGGGGGGGAGGCGAGCAGTACTTC.

The V and J genes are TRBV6-5 and TRBJ2-7; maybe TRBD1 (6 bases). The CDR3 is 13 residues long. Germline CDR1 reads MNHEY; CDR2 reads SVGAGI. V was clipped by 2 bases and J by 3 bases, with 8 bases between them. CDR3 amino acids: CASSYRQDYEQYF. In nucleotides, the CDR3 is TGTGCCAGCAGTTACAGACAGGACTACGAGCAGTACTTC.

The rearrangement links TRBV4-1 to TRBJ1-6, with D possibly being TRBD1 (6 bases). The CDR3 covers 17 residues. Germline V gene sequence: CDR1 MGHRA, CDR2 YSYEKL. The V gene lost 3 bases and the J gene lost 1 base, with 13 bases spanning the gap. The CDR3 coding sequence is TGCGCCAGCAGCCATCCTCCAGGGGCGTCCTATAATTCACCCCTCCACTTT. Its translation: CASSHPPGASYNSPLHF.

The chain recombines TRBV2 with TRBJ2-5; no definite D call. Looked up from germline, CDR1 is SNHLY and CDR2 is FYNNEI. V was cut by 7 bases and J by 1 base, with 13 bases left in between. There are 14 residues in the CDR3. The chain's CDR3 is CASIGEISQETQYF. The CDR3 DNA sequence: TGTGCCAGCATAGGAGAGATCTCCCAAGAGACCCAGTACTTC.

The chain carries TRBV7-2 and TRBJ2-7, with D possibly matching TRBD2 (8 bases). V was trimmed by 6 bases and J by 9 bases, leaving 21 bases between them. Germline loops: CDR1 SGHTA, CDR2 FQGNSA. The CDR3 extends over 14 amino acids. The CDR3 nucleotides read TGTGCCAGCAGACCCGGGAGGGACAGACAAGGGCAGTACTTC. Amino acids: CASRPGRDRQGQYF.